This T cell receptor beta chain was sequenced for a study of CD4 T cells in relation to SARS-CoV-2 and coronaviruses. J lost 7 bases, V lost 5 bases, and 1 base had no gene match. The CDR3 covers 12 residues. Germline values: CDR1 SQVTM, CDR2 ANQGSEA. This table comes from immunoSEQ multiplex PCR, and its TCRdb copy is limited to in-frame clones, with some not included. The data show 37,000 or so clones, over 75% seen once. The sequenced sample was memory CD4+ T cells from PBMCs. This chain joins TRBV29-1 and TRBJ2-1; 11 nucleotides agree with TRBD2. The receptor's source is an adult with COVID-19. For the CDR3, the DNA is TGCAGCGTTCTAGCGGGAGGAAATGAGCAGTTCTTC. Protein sequence: CSVLAGGNEQFF.